The 4 T cell receptor beta chains presented below share a single source sample, sequenced in a study of T cell clonality in common variable immunodeficiency. Sequencing was performed with immunoSEQ multiplex PCR; in TCRdb, only in-frame clones are kept and a portion is missing. The sample holds 50,000 to 55,000 clones, and no clone turns up only once. The sample taken for sequencing was peripheral blood mononuclear cells. These receptor sequences come from a person aged 18 to 75 in good health.

Comments on this clone: The read terminates 3 residues ahead of where the CDR3 ends, so the germline J gene completes it. The V call is TRBV19, the J call TRBJ1-1; a possible D gene is TRBD1 (5 bases). Germline CDR1 reads LNHDA; CDR2 reads SQIVND (reference sequence). The CDR3 is 13 residues long. The CDR3 DNA, read in part, is TGTGCCAGTAGTATACAGGGAGTCAGCGAG. This encodes CASSIQGVSE. The entire CDR3 protein is CASSIQGVSEAFF.

On this clone itself: The read halts 3 residues ahead of the CDR3 end, with the missing end drawn from the germline J gene. V gene TRBV2 combines with J gene TRBJ2-7, with D possibly being TRBD1 (6 bases). Germline V lookup: CDR1 SNHLY, CDR2 FYNNEI. CDR3 length: 15 amino acids. Deletions cut 6 bases from V and 2 bases from J, with 17 bases between. The CDR3 sequence is CASRWGQGQPYEQYF. Partial CDR3 DNA: TGTGCCAGCAGATGGGGTCAGGGGCAGCCCTACGAG. Drawing the rest from reference TRBV2 and TRBJ2-7, the complete variable domain is EPEVTQTPSHQVTQMGQEVILRCVPISNHLYFYWYRQILGQKVEFLVSFYNNEISEKSEIFDDQFSVERPDGSNFTLKIRSTKLEDSAMYFCASRWGQGQPYEQYFGPGTRLTVT.

Many counts were recorded for this clone. The CDR3 end is not reached by the read, which stops 3 residues before it; the germline J gene fills it in. This chain uses TRBV2 with TRBJ1-4, with unresolved D. This CDR3 has 14 amino acids. The V and J ends lost 1 base and 7 bases respectively, with 10 bases between them. Germline V gene sequence: CDR1 SNHLY, CDR2 FYNNEI. CDR3 residues: CASSEGSGSEKLFF. The sequenced part of the CDR3 DNA is TGTGCCAGCAGTGAAGGGTCAGGTAGTGAAAAA. The whole variable domain, remainder taken from reference TRBV2 and TRBJ1-4, is EPEVTQTPSHQVTQMGQEVILRCVPISNHLYFYWYRQILGQKVEFLVSFYNNEISEKSEIFDDQFSVERPDGSNFTLKIRSTKLEDSAMYFCASSEGSGSEKLFFGSGTQLSVL.

Worth noting for this clone: The sequence runs out 3 residues before the end of the CDR3; the remainder is reconstructed from the germline J gene. The rearrangement uses TRBV19 and TRBJ2-2; possibly TRBD2 for D (6 bases). Per the germline V gene, CDR1 is LNHDA and CDR2 is SQIVND (reference sequence). There are 17 residues in the CDR3. The chain's CDR3 is CASTPRRGGATNEKLFF. The sequenced part of the CDR3 DNA is TGTGCCAGTACCCCCAGGCGGGGCGGGGCAACTAATGAAAAG.